This record looks at one T cell receptor beta chain sequence and its context. Antigen unknown. The data were taken from a study of cytomegalovirus exposure and HLA in healthy donors. This CDR3 contains 15 residues. In germline, CDR1 is SGHTA, CDR2 FQGTGA. V shed 5 bases, J shed 5 bases, and the junction held 6 bases outside the gene matches. Study observations and caveats: The authors later linked a missense DCLRE1C variant to TCR beta V- and J-gene trimming.

Researchers ran the PCR with 60 Vbeta and 13 Jbeta primers. Profiled with immunoSEQ multiplex PCR; TCRdb holds only in-frame clones, not every one. This repertoire includes roughly 73,000 clones. The sample comprised PBMCs. The rearrangement uses TRBV7-3 and TRBJ2-2, with TRBD1 identical over 9 bases. This receptor was obtained from a man aged 45 to 65 in good health and CMV-seropositive. CDR3 sequence (DNA): TGTGCCAGCAGCGTACGGGACAGGGCTACCGGGGAGCTGTTTTTT. This gives the protein CASSVRDRATGELFF.